These T cell receptor beta chains were read from a single sample in a study of vaccination effects on CD4 cells after COVID-19. No antigens are known for them. TCRdb's copy holds only in-frame clones and misses some; the assay was immunoSEQ multiplex PCR. The table has roughly 48,000 clones, 50% to 70% seen once. The specimen was CD4+ T cells from PBMCs cultured without peptide, collected before COVID-19 vaccination. The receptors here all came from a human donor who received a COVID-19 vaccine. Each CDR3 is given with its conserved first and last residue. Fields, in order: J gene, clone size, D gene, V gene, CDR3 DNA, CDR3 protein. A D gene is named only where the DNA matches it firmly. The listing skips clone size in some rows; elsewhere it reads once, few, many or a size class.

j_call: TRBJ2-6; clone_size: few; d_call: NA; v_call: TRBV14; cdr3_nt: TGTGCCAGCAGCCAACTCAGCTCTGGGGCCAACGTCCTGACTTTC; cdr3_aa: CASSQLSSGANVLTF
j_call: TRBJ2-7; clone_size: few; d_call: NA; v_call: TRBV5-1; cdr3_nt: TGCGCCAGCAGCCCGACTACCGTAGTTTACGAGCAGTACTTC; cdr3_aa: CASSPTTVVYEQYF
j_call: TRBJ1-2; clone_size: NA; d_call: NA; v_call: TRBV5-1; cdr3_nt: TGCGCCAGCAGCTTGGGAGGGGCTAACTATGGCTACACCTTC; cdr3_aa: CASSLGGANYGYTF
j_call: TRBJ1-5; clone_size: few; d_call: NA; v_call: TRBV7-3; cdr3_nt: TGTGCCAGCAGCTTAACGTCAGATCAGCCCCAGCATTTT; cdr3_aa: CASSLTSDQPQHF
j_call: TRBJ1-2; clone_size: few; d_call: NA; v_call: TRBV3-1/TRBV3-2; cdr3_nt: TGTGCCAGCAGCCAAGGACACGTCTATGGCTACACCTTC; cdr3_aa: CASSQGHVYGYTF
j_call: TRBJ2-5; clone_size: NA; d_call: NA; v_call: TRBV12-1; cdr3_nt: TGTGCCAGCAGCCCTTTACCCAGGGAGAGGGAGGAGACCCAGTACTTC; cdr3_aa: CASSPLPREREETQYF
j_call: TRBJ2-7; clone_size: NA; d_call: TRBD1; v_call: TRBV12-3/TRBV12-4; cdr3_nt: TGTGCCAGCAACTCACAGGGGTCCTACGAGCAGTACTTC; cdr3_aa: CASNSQGSYEQYF
j_call: TRBJ2-1; clone_size: NA; d_call: TRBD2; v_call: TRBV5-1; cdr3_nt: TGCGCCAGCAGCTTGGTAGGCGGGAGCTCCTACAATGAGCAGTTCTTC; cdr3_aa: CASSLVGGSSYNEQFF
j_call: TRBJ1-3; clone_size: NA; d_call: NA; v_call: TRBV6-5; cdr3_nt: TGTGCCAGCAGTTACGGAGGGGGAGGAAACACCATATATTTT; cdr3_aa: CASSYGGGGNTIYF
j_call: TRBJ2-5; clone_size: NA; d_call: NA; v_call: TRBV25-1; cdr3_nt: TGTGCCAGCAGTGACATAGGGGGGCAAGAGACCCAGTACTTC; cdr3_aa: CASSDIGGQETQYF
j_call: TRBJ1-6; clone_size: NA; d_call: NA; v_call: TRBV6-5; cdr3_nt: TGTGCCAGCAGGCAGTGGACCGACAATTCACCCCTCCACTTT; cdr3_aa: CASRQWTDNSPLHF
j_call: TRBJ2-7; clone_size: NA; d_call: NA; v_call: TRBV4-1; cdr3_nt: TGCGCCAGCAGCCTACCAGCTAGCCGTGTGCACGAGCAGTACTTC; cdr3_aa: CASSLPASRVHEQYF
j_call: TRBJ1-5; clone_size: few; d_call: NA; v_call: TRBV14; cdr3_nt: TGTGCCAGCAGCCATGGCAGCAATCAGCCCCAGCATTTT; cdr3_aa: CASSHGSNQPQHF
j_call: TRBJ1-3; clone_size: NA; d_call: NA; v_call: TRBV20-1; cdr3_nt: TGCAGTGCTAGTACGGGGGACCGGAACACCATATATTTT; cdr3_aa: CSASTGDRNTIYF
j_call: TRBJ2-2; clone_size: NA; d_call: TRBD2; v_call: TRBV7-8; cdr3_nt: TGTGCCAGCAGCTTTGTCGGGGGGGCCTCGGGGGAGCTGTTTTTT; cdr3_aa: CASSFVGGASGELFF
j_call: TRBJ2-3; clone_size: once; d_call: TRBD2; v_call: TRBV6-6; cdr3_nt: TGTGCCAGCAGCTTTAAGACTAGCGGGGGAGGACATACGCAGTATTTT; cdr3_aa: CASSFKTSGGGHTQYF
j_call: TRBJ1-4; clone_size: NA; d_call: NA; v_call: TRBV4-1; cdr3_nt: TGCGCCAGCAGCCAAGATGGGAGGATAACTAATGAAAAACTGTTTTTT; cdr3_aa: CASSQDGRITNEKLFF
j_call: TRBJ2-1; clone_size: NA; d_call: NA; v_call: TRBV7-2; cdr3_nt: TGTGCCAGCAGCTTAATTTACGATGAGCAGTTCTTC; cdr3_aa: CASSLIYDEQFF
j_call: TRBJ1-2; clone_size: NA; d_call: NA; v_call: TRBV6-1; cdr3_nt: TGTGCCAGCAGTGAAGGGGGAAATGGCTACACCTTC; cdr3_aa: CASSEGGNGYTF
j_call: TRBJ2-7; clone_size: NA; d_call: NA; v_call: TRBV3-1/TRBV3-2; cdr3_nt: TGTGCCAGCAGCCAAGCGGTTTACGAGCAGTACTTC; cdr3_aa: CASSQAVYEQYF
j_call: TRBJ2-3; clone_size: NA; d_call: TRBD2; v_call: TRBV9; cdr3_nt: TGTGCCAGCAGCCCCGGGATAGCGGGGGGGAGCACAGATACGCAGTATTTT; cdr3_aa: CASSPGIAGGSTDTQYF
j_call: TRBJ2-7; clone_size: few; d_call: NA; v_call: TRBV27; cdr3_nt: TGTGCCAGCAGTTTAGGTGTCCGTTCCTACGAGCAGTACTTC; cdr3_aa: CASSLGVRSYEQYF
j_call: TRBJ2-7; clone_size: few; d_call: NA; v_call: TRBV25-1; cdr3_nt: TGTGCCAGCAGTGAATTGACAGCGCAGTACTTC; cdr3_aa: CASSELTAQYF
j_call: TRBJ1-1; clone_size: NA; d_call: NA; v_call: TRBV13; cdr3_nt: TGTGCCAGCAGCTTAGGGCCTTGGAAGAACACTGAAGCTTTCTTT; cdr3_aa: CASSLGPWKNTEAFF
j_call: TRBJ2-4; clone_size: NA; d_call: TRBD2; v_call: TRBV5-1; cdr3_nt: TGCGCCAGCAGCTTGGGACCCGGGGGGGGCAAAAACATTCAGTACTTC; cdr3_aa: CASSLGPGGGKNIQYF
j_call: TRBJ2-5; clone_size: NA; d_call: TRBD1; v_call: TRBV12-3/TRBV12-4; cdr3_nt: TGTGCCAGCAACCTACAGGGGCGAGAGACCCAGTACTTC; cdr3_aa: CASNLQGRETQYF
j_call: TRBJ2-1; clone_size: NA; d_call: TRBD2; v_call: TRBV18; cdr3_nt: TGTGCCAGCTCACCACTCAGCGGGAGGACCTACAATGAGCAGTTCTTC; cdr3_aa: CASSPLSGRTYNEQFF
j_call: TRBJ1-2; clone_size: few; d_call: NA; v_call: TRBV24-1; cdr3_nt: TGTGCCACCAGTGATTCCTCCAGGGGCCCCAACTATGGCTACACCTTC; cdr3_aa: CATSDSSRGPNYGYTF
j_call: TRBJ1-1; clone_size: NA; d_call: NA; v_call: TRBV28; cdr3_nt: TGTGCCAGCAGTCCTGGGGGGAAAGGGGGTATGAACACTGAAGCTTTCTTT; cdr3_aa: CASSPGGKGGMNTEAFF
j_call: TRBJ2-7; clone_size: few; d_call: NA; v_call: TRBV7-9; cdr3_nt: TGTGCCAGCGTGGCTTCGATAGGTTACGAGCAGTACTTC; cdr3_aa: CASVASIGYEQYF